The rows below give T cell receptor beta chains drawn from one sample of a study of T cells in Graves' hyperthyroidism and ophthalmopathy. Via MiXCR, TCRdb re-called the multiplex PCR reads, giving one row per CDR3 protein. The sample gives more than 550,000 distinct CDR3 sequences, over 15% of which show up once; 16% is in the top ten. Sequenced material: blood. The receptors here all came from a woman between 45 and 60 years old with Graves' hyperthyroidism that later progressed to Graves' ophthalmopathy. Both conserved end residues are part of each CDR3. The order of the fields is V gene, J gene, clone size, D gene, CDR3 DNA, CDR3 protein. A D gene is named only where the DNA matches it firmly. Clone size is not always given. Where it is, it says once, few, many or a class for expanded clones.

TRBV20-1,TRBJ1-1,NA,TRBD1,TGCAGTGCGGTGCGGACAGGGGTGAACACTGAAGCTTTCTTT,CSAVRTGVNTEAFF
TRBV7-3,TRBJ1-1,few,NA,TGTGCCAGCACCCCTCGACCAAGTACTGAAGCTTTCTTT,CASTPRPSTEAFF
TRBV4-2,TRBJ2-4,NA,NA,TGTGCCAGCAGCCCTACCGACCGGGGAAACATTCAGTACTTC,CASSPTDRGNIQYF
TRBV19,TRBJ1-5,NA,TRBD1,TGTGCCAGTACCCTGGGACAGGGGCGCCAGCCCCAGCATTTT,CASTLGQGRQPQHF
TRBV7-9,TRBJ1-3,few,NA,TGTGCCAGCAGCAATCACAGGGCATCGTCTGGAAACACCATATATTTT,CASSNHRASSGNTIYF
TRBV12-3/TRBV12-4,TRBJ1-2,many,NA,TGTGCCAGCAGTCCCACGGGGGGGAATGGCTACACCTTC,CASSPTGGNGYTF
TRBV20-1,TRBJ2-7,many,TRBD1,TGCAGTGCTTCCCAGGGGGAGTACGAGCAGTACTTC,CSASQGEYEQYF
TRBV2,TRBJ2-2,NA,TRBD2,TGTGCCAGCAGTGACCGGGGGGGCCGGCGCACCGGGGAGCTGTTTTTT,CASSDRGGRRTGELFF
TRBV3-1,TRBJ2-7,many,TRBD2,TGTGCCAGCAGCCAAGATATAGCGGGGGGCTACGAGCAGTACTTC,CASSQDIAGGYEQYF
TRBV2,TRBJ1-5,many,NA,TGTGCCAGCAGTGGGGACGCGAGATATAGCAATCAGCCCCAGCATTTT,CASSGDARYSNQPQHF
TRBV20-1,TRBJ2-7,few,TRBD1,TGCAGTGCTGAAGGGACAGGGGGCTGGGAGCAGTACTTC,CSAEGTGGWEQYF
TRBV6-1,TRBJ1-3,once,NA,TGTGCCAGCAGCCAACAGAGAGCCTCTGGAAACACCATATATTTT,CASSQQRASGNTIYF
TRBV20-1,TRBJ1-2,few,NA,TGCAGTGCTAGTGGGGCTCGGGGCTACACCTTC,CSASGARGYTF
TRBV27,TRBJ1-1,NA,NA,TGTGCCAGCAGTTTATCGGGGGGAGTTGAAGCTTTCTTT,CASSLSGGVEAFF
TRBV11-2,TRBJ1-3,NA,NA,TGTGCCAGCAGCCCCGCCGGGGGCTCTGGAAACACCATATATTTT,CASSPAGGSGNTIYF
TRBV5-1,TRBJ1-2,NA,NA,TGCGCCGGCGACACAGCTAACTATGGCTACACCTTC,CAGDTANYGYTF
TRBV5-1,TRBJ2-5,few,NA,TGCGCCAGCAGGTACGGGAGCCAAGAGACCCAGTACTTC,CASRYGSQETQYF
TRBV5-1,TRBJ1-1,many,NA,TGCGCCAGCAGCTTGGGTGGCTACAGGGTTGCTGAAGCTTTCTTT,CASSLGGYRVAEAFF
TRBV19,TRBJ2-5,NA,NA,TGTGCCAGTAGTAACGCCGGGACGCTACGCTCCCAGTACTTC,CASSNAGTLRSQYF
TRBV6-6,TRBJ2-5,many,NA,TGTGCCAGCAGTTACCCTTGGCCTAGTGGGAACCAAGAGACCCAGTACTTC,CASSYPWPSGNQETQYF
TRBV6-2/TRBV6-3,TRBJ2-5,many,NA,TGTGCCAGCAGTACACAGGTTCAAGAGACCCAGTACTTC,CASSTQVQETQYF
TRBV4-1,TRBJ1-2,few,NA,TGCGCCAGCAGCCAAGAAAGGGCAGTCTATGGCTACACCTTC,CASSQERAVYGYTF
TRBV12-3/TRBV12-4,TRBJ1-1,many,NA,TGTGCCAGCAGTTTATACGGTTACACTGAAGCTTTCTTT,CASSLYGYTEAFF
TRBV12-3/TRBV12-4,TRBJ2-1,many,TRBD2,TGTGCCAGCACCCACTGGGCTAGCGGGGGGAGGAATGAGCAGTTCTTC,CASTHWASGGRNEQFF
TRBV2,TRBJ2-5,many,TRBD2,TGTGCCAGCAGCGTTGGACTAGCGGGGGGCCAAGAGACCCAGTACTTC,CASSVGLAGGQETQYF
TRBV5-6,TRBJ2-5,many,TRBD2,TGTGCCAGCAGCCGGACGACCGGGACTAGCAAGATGCAAGAGACCCAGTACTTC,CASSRTTGTSKMQETQYF
TRBV20-1,TRBJ2-3,NA,TRBD2,TGCAGTGCTAGACTAGCGGGGGGGCCCGTGCAGTATTTT,CSARLAGGPVQYF
TRBV9,TRBJ1-3,few,TRBD1,TGTGCCAGCAGCGCGTCAGTAGGGACAGGAATCGCGTCTGGAAACACCATATATTTT,CASSASVGTGIASGNTIYF
TRBV18,TRBJ1-3,once,NA,TGTGCCAGCTCACCCCCGATAGGAACCTCTGGAAACACCATATATTTT,CASSPPIGTSGNTIYF
TRBV12-3/TRBV12-4,TRBJ2-4,many,TRBD2,TGTGCCAGCGTCAGGGAGGGGTCCAAAAACATTCAGTACTTC,CASVREGSKNIQYF
TRBV3-1,TRBJ2-2,NA,NA,TGTGCCAGCAGCCAACGGTTTGGGGAGCTGTTTTTT,CASSQRFGELFF
TRBV12-5,TRBJ1-6,few,TRBD1,TGTGCTAGTGGTTTGGTACCCACCGGGACAGGAGCACAAAATTCACCCCTCCACTTT,CASGLVPTGTGAQNSPLHF
TRBV7-8,TRBJ1-1,many,NA,TGTGCCAGCAGCTTAATCCGGGGGGGTACCACTGAAGCTTTCTTT,CASSLIRGGTTEAFF
TRBV20-1,TRBJ2-1,NA,NA,TGCAGTGCTTTACGAACCGACGGAGACAATGAGCAGTTCTTC,CSALRTDGDNEQFF
TRBV3-1,TRBJ2-7,NA,NA,TGTGCCAGCAGCCGACATTCCGGGACATCCACCCACGAGCAGTACTTC,CASSRHSGTSTHEQYF
TRBV20-1,TRBJ1-3,NA,NA,TGCAGTGCTAGGAGGTGGGGGTTCTCTGGAAACACCATATATTTT,CSARRWGFSGNTIYF
TRBV20-1,TRBJ2-1,many,TRBD1,TGCAGTGCTAGAGACCCCCGGGACAGGGACGAGAGTGAGCAGTTCTTC,CSARDPRDRDESEQFF
TRBV5-6,TRBJ1-1,many,NA,TGTGCCAGCAGCTTGATGGGAATGAACACTGAAGCTTTCTTT,CASSLMGMNTEAFF
TRBV20-1,TRBJ2-5,NA,NA,TGCAGTGCTAACCCCGATGGACGGAGCCAAGAGACCCAGTACTTC,CSANPDGRSQETQYF
TRBV12-3/TRBV12-4,TRBJ1-6,NA,NA,TGTGCCAGCAGTTTAAAGGGCCCCGATTCACCCCTCCACTTT,CASSLKGPDSPLHF
TRBV20-1,TRBJ2-5,few,NA,TGCAGTGCTACGTCTTCCCAAGAGACCCAGTACTTC,CSATSSQETQYF
TRBV20-1,TRBJ1-2,NA,NA,TGCAGTGCCCGGAAGTTAGTCGACTATGGCTACACCTTC,CSARKLVDYGYTF
TRBV7-2,TRBJ2-3,few,NA,TGTGCCAGCAGCACCTGGACTGGAACTAGCACAGATACGCAGTATTTT,CASSTWTGTSTDTQYF
TRBV13,TRBJ2-1,few,NA,TGTGCCAGCAGCTTAGGCAGGAGGGCCTCGGGTGAGCAGTTCTTC,CASSLGRRASGEQFF
TRBV18,TRBJ2-3,many,TRBD2,TGTGCCAGCTCACCGCAGAACCTAGCGGGGGCCACAGATACGCAGTATTTT,CASSPQNLAGATDTQYF
TRBV6-5,TRBJ2-1,NA,TRBD1,TGTGCCAGCAGTTCCATTCTCGGACAGGGGGCAAATGAGCAGTTCTTC,CASSSILGQGANEQFF
TRBV29-1,TRBJ1-1,few,TRBD1,TGCAGCGTTAACCGGGACAGGGTGGCTGAAGCTTTCTTT,CSVNRDRVAEAFF
TRBV9,TRBJ1-1,NA,NA,TGTGCCAGCAGCGTAGAGGGGGATGGCGCTTTCTTT,CASSVEGDGAFF